This record concerns one T cell receptor beta chain sequence. Its target is unknown. The record originates from a study of T cell responses to AZD1222 COVID-19 vaccine. The data were produced by immunoSEQ multiplex PCR, yet TCRdb's version contains in-frame clones alone and is incomplete. Of 150,000 to 250,000 clones listed, approximately 90% are singletons. The length of the CDR3 is 13 residues. Germline lookup yields CDR1 MNHEY and CDR2 SVGAGI. V gave up 7 bases and J gave up 9 bases; unmatched junction bases: 10. Study outcomes and limitations: Elevations in Spike-specific TCR breadth and depth followed administration of two AZD1222 doses.

Material: peripheral blood, obtained 28 days after the second AZD1222 dose. V is TRBV6-5 and J is TRBJ1-1; TRBD1 matches 8 bases. The receptor was derived from an adult who received the AZD1222 COVID-19 vaccine. CDR3 region: CASTSRDRSQAFF. The CDR3 nucleotides read TGTGCCAGCACGTCCCGGGACAGGAGCCAAGCTTTCTTT.